The 20 T cell receptor beta chains below all came from one sample that was sequenced in a study of blood T cells in healthy people across ages. Then a second PCR, running about 7 to 11 cycles, was carried out with a sample-barcoded 5' primer and a J-beta primer mix. MiXCR, run by TCRdb on the 5' RACE reads, gives a single entry per CDR3 protein. In the table there are 1.5 million to 2 million distinct CDR3 sequences, around 36% of which are singletons. Material: blood. The receptors here all came from a woman in her 30s in good health.

This sequence joins TRBV20-1 and TRBJ1-5; 7 bases fit TRBD1. Germline trimming cut 0 bases from V and 4 bases from J; bases unmatched to any gene: 9. The CDR3 extends over 16 amino acids. Germline CDR1 is DFQATT and CDR2 is SNEGSKA (reference sequence). The CDR3 spells CSARDIPGQINQPQHF. CDR3 sequence (DNA): TGCAGTGCTAGAGATATACCGGGACAGATAAATCAGCCCCAGCATTTT.

This clonotype was found many times. The genes are TRBV9 and TRBJ2-1; 9 bases are shared with TRBD2. The CDR3 is made up of 16 amino acids. Trimming took 8 bases from V and 0 from J; bases not matched to a gene: 9. Germline V gene lookup returns CDR1 SGDLS and CDR2 YYNGEE. In DNA, the CDR3 is TGTGCCAGTTCGACGACTAGCGGTAGCTCCTACAATGAGCAGTTCTTC. It translates to CASSTTSGSSYNEQFF.

The chain combines TRBV5-8 with TRBJ2-1; TRBD2 aligns across 7 bases. The DNA end is more similar to TRBJ2-7, so the J call may be wrong. CDR3 size: 15 residues. Germline lookup yields CDR1 SGHTS and CDR2 YDEGEE. CDR3 region: CASSWGGSSYNEQYF. CDR3 bases: TGTGCCAGCAGCTGGGGGGGGAGCTCCTACAATGAGCAGTACTTC.

Concerning this clonotype itself: A junction end diverges from the germline sequence, so it may reflect a read error. The J gene is TRBJ2-1, the V gene TRBV28, with 8 bases lining up with TRBD2. CDR1 and CDR2 from the germline V gene are MDHEN and SYDVKM. This CDR3 has 16 residues. The CDR3 here is CTSSGLAGISYNEQFF. CDR3 sequence (DNA): TGTACCAGCAGTGGGCTAGCGGGCATCTCCTACAATGAGCAGTTCTTC. The full variable domain, its missing parts supplied by reference TRBV28 and TRBJ2-1, is DVKVTQSSRYLVKRTGEKVFLECVQDMDHENMFWYRQDPGLGLRLIYFSYDVKMKEKGDIPEGYSVSREKKERFSLILESASTNQTSMYLCTSSGLAGISYNEQFFGPGTRLTVL.

The chain links TRBV20-1 to TRBJ2-3; possibly TRBD1 for D (6 bases). V was cut by 6 bases and J by 4 bases, with 20 bases left in between. Per the germline V gene, CDR1 is DFQATT and CDR2 is SNEGSKA (reference sequence). CDR3 length equals 15 residues. The CDR3 DNA follows: TGCAGTGCCACAACCGGACAGTACATCGCAGATACGCAGTATTTT. This codes for CSATTGQYIADTQYF.

This clonotype was picked up a small number of times. The V and J genes are TRBV20-1 and TRBJ2-7, with D possibly being TRBD2 (5 bases). The CDR3 loop spans 13 amino acids. The V gene's germline CDR1 is DFQATT and CDR2 SNEGSKA (reference sequence). V lost 8 bases and J 2 bases, leaving 16 bases between the germline ends. CDR3 amino acids: CSPGGPIAYEQYF. In nucleotides, the CDR3 is TGCAGTCCCGGAGGACCCATAGCCTACGAGCAGTACTTC.

This clonotype occurred many times. The V call is TRBV7-2, the J call TRBJ2-5; TRBD2 aligns across 7 bases. The CDR3 is 16 residues long. Germline V gene data show CDR1 as SGHTA and CDR2 as FQGNSA. V lost 1 base to trimming and J lost 1 base; unmatched junction nucleotides: 6. The CDR3 spells CASSLEGLVPQETQYF. The DNA for the CDR3 is TGTGCCAGCAGCTTAGAAGGACTAGTCCCCCAAGAGACCCAGTACTTC.

The chain uses TRBV10-3 and TRBJ2-3; TRBD1 matches 8 bases. The germline V gene has CDR1 ENHRY and CDR2 SYGVKD. V lost 4 bases, J lost 1 base, and 4 bases stayed unmatched. There are 15 residues in the CDR3. CDR3 sequence reads: CAISGLTGGTDTQYF. DNA of the CDR3: TGTGCCATCAGTGGGCTGACAGGGGGCACAGATACGCAGTATTTT.

This clonotype showed up just a few times. This chain connects TRBV9 to TRBJ1-2, with D possibly being TRBD1 (5 bases). The V end was cut by 0 bases, the J end by 3 bases, with 12 bases between. CDR1 SGDLS and CDR2 YYNGEE come from the germline V gene. This CDR3 has 15 residues. The CDR3 region is CASSVGQGFDYGYTF. CDR3 coding DNA: TGTGCCAGCAGCGTAGGTCAGGGATTTGACTATGGCTACACCTTC.

This clonotype has a handful of counts. The chain carries TRBV4-1 and TRBJ2-1; a possible D gene is TRBD2 (6 bases). Deletions cut 0 bases from V and 7 bases from J, with 13 bases between. The CDR3 loop spans 15 amino acids. CDR1 is MGHRA and CDR2 is YSYEKL in the germline V gene. The CDR3 sequence: CASSQDSGGWNEQFF. The CDR3 DNA reads as TGCGCCAGCAGCCAAGACTCTGGGGGGTGGAATGAGCAGTTCTTC.

This chain joins TRBV6-2 or TRBV6-3 and TRBJ2-3; D remains ambiguous. This CDR3 has 18 residues. Germline CDR1 and CDR2: MNHEY and SVGEGT. V lost 10 bases and J 2 bases, leaving 28 bases between the germline ends. The CDR3 DNA is TGTGCCACCGCCCTGAGAGGCCGCCCTGGGAAATACACAGATACGCAGTATTTT. This sequence encodes CATALRGRPGKYTDTQYF.

The V and J genes are TRBV20-1 and TRBJ2-1; TRBD2 matches at 8 bases. Germline CDR1 reads DFQATT; CDR2 reads SNEGSKA (reference sequence). The CDR3 sequence is 14 residues long. Trimming removed 3 bases from V and 4 bases from J; junction bases left unmatched: 5. The CDR3 loop is CSASRLAGYNEQFF. The CDR3 nucleotides are TGCAGTGCTAGTAGGCTAGCGGGTTACAATGAGCAGTTCTTC.

This clonotype was counted a single time. A read error may be the cause here, since a much bigger clone is one base away. The CDR3 sequence is CASSQEPSGRVRADTQYF. CDR3 sequence (DNA): TGCGCCAGCAGCCAAGAGCCTAGCGGGAGAGTGAGAGCAGATACGCAGTATTTT. The chain recombines TRBV4-1 with TRBJ2-3; TRBD2 matches at 10 bases. The CDR3 has 18 amino acids. V shed 0 bases and J 4 bases; nucleotides not matched to a gene: 10. CDR1 and CDR2 from the germline V gene are MGHRA and YSYEKL.

The V gene is TRBV11-2, the J gene TRBJ2-4, with 7 bases aligning to TRBD1. The CDR3 length is 14 residues. The ends lost 5 bases at V and 9 bases at J; junction bases unmatched: 10. Germline V gives CDR1 SGHAT, CDR2 FQNNGV. For the CDR3, the DNA is TGTGCCAGCAGCGCAGGGACAGCTCAAGGCATTCAGTACTTC. It is translated as CASSAGTAQGIQYF.

This sequence joins TRBV6-5 and TRBJ1-1; 7 bases line up with TRBD1. The junction had 10 bases not matched to a gene; V was cut back by 6 bases and J by 6 bases. The CDR3 contains 14 residues. Germline V CDR1 and CDR2: MNHEY, SVGAGI. The CDR3 is CASSLLDRNAEAFF. CDR3 in DNA: TGTGCCAGCAGCCTACTGGACAGGAATGCTGAAGCTTTCTTT.

This clonotype was counted a few times. V and J are TRBV15 and TRBJ2-3; D tentatively reads TRBD1 or TRBD2 (6 bases each). There are 15 residues in the CDR3. The V end lost 3 bases, the J end lost 4 bases, and 14 bases lay between the germline ends. Germline CDR1 is LNHNV and CDR2 is YYDKDF (reference sequence). The CDR3 DNA reads as TGTGCCACCAGCAGTTGGGGGGCGGGTGCAGATACGCAGTATTTT. Protein: CATSSWGAGADTQYF. Using reference TRBV15 and TRBJ2-3 for the parts outside the CDR3, the full variable domain is DAMVIQNPRYQVTQFGKPVTLSCSQTLNHNVMYWYQQKSSQAPKLLFHYYDKDFNNEADTPDNFQSRRPNTSFCFLDIRSPGLGDTAMYLCATSSWGAGADTQYFGPGTRLTVL.

This chain links TRBV9 with TRBJ2-5, with TRBD2 matching over 9 bases. The CDR3 has 16 residues. J was trimmed by 1 base and V by 0 bases; bases with no gene match: 4. CDR1 and CDR2 (germline): SGDLS, YYNGEE. The CDR3 DNA reads as TGTGCCAGCAGCGTAGCTACGCGGGAGGGCCAAGAGACCCAGTACTTC. Encoded protein: CASSVATREGQETQYF.

This clonotype was found a few times. The rearrangement links TRBV5-1 to TRBJ2-5; possibly TRBD2 for D (5 bases). The J call is doubtful: the DNA matches TRBJ2-7 better. The CDR3 consists of 17 residues. Germline assignment: CDR1 SGHRS and CDR2 YFSETQ. CDR3 amino acids: CASSLDLAIRGTYEQYF. The CDR3 nucleotides are TGCGCCAGCAGCTTGGATTTGGCAATTAGAGGGACCTACGAGCAGTACTTC.

This sequence joins TRBV10-3 and TRBJ1-2; D uncertain. CDR1 and CDR2 (germline): ENHRY, SYGVKD. V lost 0 bases, J lost 7 bases, and 6 bases lay in between. This CDR3 spans 12 amino acids. The CDR3 coding sequence is TGTGCCATCAGTGAGTCAACCGTTGGCTACACCTTC. Encoded protein: CAISESTVGYTF.

There are a few counts of this clonotype. This chain joins TRBV11-2 and TRBJ2-1; D call uncertain. The ends were cut back, 4 bases at V and 5 bases at J, with 15 bases in the middle. This CDR3 region has 15 residues. In germline, CDR1 is SGHAT, CDR2 FQNNGV. The CDR3 region has the DNA TGTGCCAGCAGCTCCCTGAAGGGTATAGACAATGAGCAGTTCTTC. Its protein product is CASSSLKGIDNEQFF. The full variable domain, its missing parts supplied by reference TRBV11-2 and TRBJ2-1, is EAGVAQSPRYKIIEKRQSVAFWCNPISGHATLYWYQQILGQGPKLLIQFQNNGVVDDSQLPKDRFSAERLKGVDSTLKIQPAKLEDSAVYLCASSSLKGIDNEQFFGPGTRLTVL.